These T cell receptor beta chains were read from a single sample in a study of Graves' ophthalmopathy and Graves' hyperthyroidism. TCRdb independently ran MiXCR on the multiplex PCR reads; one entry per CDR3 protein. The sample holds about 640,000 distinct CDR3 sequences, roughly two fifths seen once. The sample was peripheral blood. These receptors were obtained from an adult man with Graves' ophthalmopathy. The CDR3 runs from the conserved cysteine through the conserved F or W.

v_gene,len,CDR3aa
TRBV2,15,CASSEVRGNNQPQHF
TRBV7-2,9,CASSQGLFF
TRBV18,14,CASSPRWGEETQYF
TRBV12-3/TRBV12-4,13,CASSSINTGELFF
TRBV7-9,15,CASSARGGAFYEQYF
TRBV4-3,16,CASSQDLASGASVLTF
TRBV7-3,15,CASSLNAGPGNTIYF
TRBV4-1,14,CASSQDWPDGTQYF
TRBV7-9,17,CASSSIPSGGPYNEQFF
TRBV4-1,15,CASSQAGQGTYGYTF
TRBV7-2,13,CASSSAAGQPQHF
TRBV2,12,CASSQLHYEQYF
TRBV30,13,CAWSGDDQETQYF
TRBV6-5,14,CASINSGKSEKLFF
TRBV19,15,CASSDYRDWEGPQHF